The TCR beta chain described here comes from a study of T-cell reconstitution after alpha-beta-depleted transplantation in children. Construction of the TCRbeta library involved unique molecular identifiers. A single record per CDR3 protein comes from TCRdb applying MiXCR to the PCR reads. The sample yields approximately 93,000 distinct CDR3 sequences, 8% to 9% seen once. This clonotype came up many times. V was clipped by 3 bases and J by 0 bases, with 12 bases between them. The CDR3 length is 14 residues. Germline assignment: CDR1 DFQATT and CDR2 SNEGSKA (reference sequence). V and J are TRBV20-1 and TRBJ2-7; D is perhaps TRBD1 (6 bases). This specimen was PBMCs from the stem cell graft donor, taken from the stem cell graft. The receptor was isolated from a human donor who donated a stem cell graft to a child with congenital amegakaryocytic thrombocytopenia. This CDR3 reads CSASRGSNSYEQYF. CDR3 sequence (DNA): TGCAGTGCTAGCAGGGGAAGTAACTCCTACGAGCAGTACTTC.